This T cell receptor beta chain stems from a study of cytomegalovirus exposure and HLA in healthy donors. General observations from the study: Versus the approximately 700-donor mean, an Asian-associated ancestry cluster reportedly showed fewer N-insertions in a later analysis. In presence/absence analyses, roughly uniform sequencing depth across donors was assumed.

In regard to this clone: Its antigen is currently unknown.

60 Vbeta and 13 Jbeta primers were used in PCR. Per the study methods: Roughly 10 million shared chains were among about 80 million unique TCR beta chains counted in a later analysis. Sequencing used immunoSEQ multiplex PCR; TCRdb keeps in-frame clones, though not all of them. V, J and clone size reflect that table, while D and trimming were determined from the DNA. The data show approximately 97,000 clones, around 86% seen once. Unrecorded immune exposure was likely among donors, who were nominally healthy when sampled. The CDR3 sequence is 17 residues long. From germline, CDR1 is LNHDA and CDR2 SQIVND (reference sequence). V was pared by 7 bases and J by 8 bases, with 27 bases between.

The clonotype comes from a woman in her 70s in good health and CMV-seropositive. Input material: PBMCs. The V gene is TRBV19, the J gene TRBJ2-1; D possibly corresponds to TRBD2 (6 bases). CDR3 coding DNA: TGTGCCAGTATCATCAGGTACAGCCGGGACTCCCGGGATGAGCAGTTCTTC. Translation gives CASIIRYSRDSRDEQFF. The full variable domain, completed using reference TRBV19 and TRBJ2-1, is DGGITQSPKYLFRKEGQNVTLSCEQNLNHDAMYWYRQDPGQGLRLIYYSQIVNDFQKGDIAEGYSVSREKKESFPLTVTSAQKNPTAFYLCASIIRYSRDSRDEQFFGPGTRLTVL.